The sample holds a few counts of the clone carrying this TCR beta chain. Its antigen is not known. V dropped 5 bases and J dropped 10; count of bases not matched to a gene: 8. The CDR3 sequence is 14 residues long. From germline, CDR1 is MNHEY and CDR2 SVGAGI. Reverse transcribing all isolated RNA meant expressed TCRB transcripts were sequenced. TCRdb keeps only in-frame clones here, not all; method: immunoSEQ multiplex PCR. The sample yields around 300,000 clones, 12% to 15% seen once. The data derive from a study of beta chain features in type 1 diabetes. The overall study: Age and gender were similar between patients and healthy donors, as were cell yields.

General study points: Moderately but significantly shorter TCRB CDR3s were found in Type 1 diabetes patients in all four CD4+ subsets. Over-representation of high TCR-expressing cells was a possible consequence of cDNA sequencing. Compared to healthy donors, patients appeared to have naive, central memory and Treg TCRB repertoires that were more alike.

The J gene is TRBJ2-1, the V gene TRBV6-5; 10 bases match TRBD2. Sequencing was performed on central memory CD4+ T cells from blood. This clonotype was sampled from a man younger than 40 in good health. The chain's CDR3 is CASSLAGVSTEQFF. The CDR3 nucleotides are TGTGCCAGCAGTCTAGCGGGAGTATCGACGGAGCAGTTCTTC.